Listed here are 27 T cell receptor beta chains from one sample, sequenced in a study of cytomegalovirus exposure and HLA in healthy donors. The PCR made use of 60 Vbeta and 13 Jbeta primers. The data were produced by immunoSEQ multiplex PCR, yet TCRdb's version contains in-frame clones alone and is incomplete. This sample contains approximately 75,000 clones. Sequenced sample: PBMCs. The receptor source for this set is a man aged 40-55 years in good health and CMV-seronegative.

V usage is TRBV7-8 and J usage is TRBJ2-5; TRBD1 agrees at 9 bases. The J call is uncertain, as TRBJ2-7 better fits the DNA end. The CDR3 length is 14 residues. CDR1 is SGHVS and CDR2 is FQNEAQ in the germline V gene. The CDR3 is CASSLDRGTYEQYF. CDR3 DNA sequence: TGTGCCAGCAGCTTGGACAGGGGAACCTACGAGCAGTACTTC.

V gene TRBV28 combines with J gene TRBJ2-3, with 7 positions matching TRBD2. This CDR3 spans 16 amino acids. J lost 5 bases, V lost 2 bases, and 10 bases had no gene match. CDR1 MDHEN and CDR2 SYDVKM come from the germline V gene. CDR3 sequence reads: CASSLPGGGLGDTQYF. The CDR3 coding sequence is TGTGCCAGCAGTTTACCTGGCGGGGGTCTTGGAGATACGCAGTATTTT.

The chain is built from TRBV4-2 and TRBJ2-5; 14 bases map to TRBD2. The J call may be in error: the DNA end matches TRBJ2-7 better. The CDR3 contains 16 residues. Per germline, CDR1 LGHNA and CDR2 YNFKEQ. In nucleotides, the CDR3 is TGTGCCAGCAGCCAAGAGACTAGCGGGGGGGCGGGCGAGCAGTACTTC. Translating gives CASSQETSGGAGEQYF.

This chain uses TRBV29-1 with TRBJ1-2; no clear D gene. From germline, CDR1 is SQVTM and CDR2 ANQGSEA. The CDR3 spans 14 residues. The V gene lost 6 bases and the J gene lost 2 bases, with 16 bases spanning the gap. The CDR3 protein is CSVDSPGRNYGYTF. As DNA, the CDR3 is TGCAGCGTCGACTCTCCCGGTAGAAACTATGGCTACACCTTC.

The chain combines TRBV6-5 with TRBJ1-1; D remains unclear. The V end lost 7 bases, the J end lost 0 bases, and 15 bases lay between the germline ends. CDR1 MNHEY and CDR2 SVGAGI come from the germline V gene. CDR3 size: 15 residues. The CDR3 spells CASKRAAQVNTEAFF. The CDR3 DNA follows: TGTGCCAGCAAGAGGGCAGCCCAAGTGAACACTGAAGCTTTCTTT.

V is TRBV5-8 and J is TRBJ1-2; 8 bases line up with TRBD1. V shed 4 bases, J shed 10 bases, and the junction held 6 bases outside the gene matches. CDR3 length: 12 amino acids. CDR1 SGHTS and CDR2 YDEGEE come from the germline V gene. The CDR3 sequence: CASSVRQGTYTF. The DNA for the CDR3 is TGTGCCAGCAGCGTCCGACAGGGGACCTACACCTTC.

The rearrangement joins TRBV27 to TRBJ1-1; unclear D gene. Trimming cost V 8 bases and J 1 base, with 5 bases left between them. This CDR3 region has 11 residues. The germline V gene has CDR1 MNHEY and CDR2 SMNVEV (reference sequence). The CDR3 DNA follows: TGTGCCAGCGCAGGGAACACTGAAGCTTTCTTT. Translated, it gives CASAGNTEAFF.

The J gene is TRBJ1-1, the V gene TRBV9, with D hard to call. Germline V gene lookup returns CDR1 SGDLS and CDR2 YYNGEE. Trimming removed 3 bases at V and 1 base at J, with 10 bases between. CDR3 length equals 14 residues. The CDR3 coding sequence is TGTGCCAGCAGCGGAGAGGCTGAGAACACTGAAGCTTTCTTT. As protein: CASSGEAENTEAFF.

This chain uses TRBV7-2 with TRBJ1-5, with a tentative D call TRBD1 (6 bases). V dropped 1 base and J dropped 3 bases, with 10 bases sitting between them. This CDR3 has 15 amino acids. The V gene's germline CDR1 is SGHTA and CDR2 FQGNSA. The CDR3 loop reads CASSLEQGYNQPQHF. In nucleotides, the CDR3 is TGTGCCAGCAGCTTAGAACAGGGTTACAATCAGCCCCAGCATTTT.

The chain links TRBV6-6 to TRBJ2-2, with 8 bases that match TRBD2. Losses at the gene ends were 8 bases for V and 3 bases for J; bases not matched to a gene: 8. This CDR3 is built from 15 residues. CDR1 is MNHNY and CDR2 is SVGAGI in the germline V gene (reference sequence). CDR3 loop: CASSATSGDTGELFF. CDR3 sequence (DNA): TGTGCCAGCTCCGCTACTAGCGGAGACACCGGGGAGCTGTTTTTT.

V is TRBV6-6 and J is TRBJ2-1, with TRBD2 matching 10 bases. Germline CDR1 is MNHNY and CDR2 is SVGAGI (reference sequence). The CDR3 totals 15 residues. V dropped 9 bases and J dropped 7; count of bases not matched to a gene: 12. The CDR3 protein is CASWGESSGRNEQFF. The DNA for the CDR3 is TGTGCCAGTTGGGGGGAGTCTAGCGGGAGAAATGAGCAGTTCTTC.

V usage is TRBV5-4 and J usage is TRBJ2-1; 11 bases match TRBD2. J gave up 7 bases and V 0 bases, and 3 bases lay outside the gene matches. The CDR3 consists of 15 residues. Germline loops: CDR1 SGHNT, CDR2 YYREEE (reference sequence). CDR3 region: CASSLVTSGSNEQFF. The CDR3 bases are TGTGCCAGCAGCTTGGTTACTAGCGGGAGTAATGAGCAGTTCTTC.

V gene TRBV19 combines with J gene TRBJ2-7; D uncertain. The CDR3 consists of 13 residues. Between the trimmed V and J ends, which lost 2 bases and 0 bases, there was a span of 5 bases. Germline lookup yields CDR1 LNHDA and CDR2 SQIVND (reference sequence). The CDR3 coding sequence is TGTGCCAGTAGTATAACCAGCTCCTACGAGCAGTACTTC. This encodes CASSITSSYEQYF. The full variable domain, its missing parts supplied by reference TRBV19 and TRBJ2-7, is DGGITQSPKYLFRKEGQNVTLSCEQNLNHDAMYWYRQDPGQGLRLIYYSQIVNDFQKGDIAEGYSVSREKKESFPLTVTSAQKNPTAFYLCASSITSSYEQYFGPGTRLTVT.

DNA for the CDR3: TGTGCCAGCAGTTATCAACTGGGAGGGTTAACGGATGAGCAGTTCTTC. This translates into CASSYQLGGLTDEQFF. The chain carries TRBV6-5 and TRBJ2-1; 7 bases map to TRBD2. The length of the CDR3 is 16 residues. J was trimmed by 8 bases and V by 3 bases; bases with no gene match: 13. Germline values: CDR1 MNHEY, CDR2 SVGAGI.

The chain carries TRBV6-5 and TRBJ2-1; 15 bases fit TRBD2. Per the germline V gene, CDR1 is MNHEY and CDR2 is SVGAGI. The V gene end was trimmed by 4 bases and the J gene end by 6 bases; junction bases not matched to a gene: 1. The CDR3 totals 15 residues. As DNA, the CDR3 is TGTGCCAGCAGTTCGGGACTAGCGGGGGGCAATGAGCAGTTCTTC. Its protein is CASSSGLAGGNEQFF.

The chain recombines TRBV7-8 with TRBJ1-1; D unclear. Trimming took 4 bases from V and 3 from J, leaving 12 bases between them. This CDR3 is built from 14 residues. Looked up from germline, CDR1 is SGHVS and CDR2 is FQNEAQ. The CDR3 is CASSSGPADTEAFF. Here the CDR3 DNA reads TGTGCCAGCAGCTCCGGCCCGGCGGACACTGAAGCTTTCTTT.

The chain has TRBV6-5 and TRBJ2-1, with 9 bases matching TRBD2. The CDR3 has 14 amino acids. V lost 4 bases, J lost 7 bases, and 5 bases stayed unmatched. The germline V gene encodes CDR1 MNHEY and CDR2 SVGAGI. In DNA form, the CDR3 reads TGTGCCAGCAGTTCCCCAAGCGGGAGGAATGAGCAGTTCTTC. Residues: CASSSPSGRNEQFF.

The rearrangement uses TRBV27 and TRBJ2-2; 7 bases align to TRBD1. CDR1 and CDR2 (germline): MNHEY, SMNVEV (reference sequence). There are 15 residues in the CDR3. V gave up 3 bases and J gave up 3 bases; unmatched junction bases: 4. The CDR3 nucleotides read TGTGCCAGCAGTTTCGAACAGGGGTACACCGGGGAGCTGTTTTTT. This codes for CASSFEQGYTGELFF.

The chain carries TRBV4-1 and TRBJ1-2; 9 nucleotides align to TRBD1. This CDR3 has 19 amino acids. CDR1 and CDR2 from the germline V gene are MGHRA and YSYEKL. Trimming removed 0 bases from V and 5 bases from J; junction bases left unmatched: 16. The DNA for the CDR3 is TGCGCCAGCAGCCAAGAACCGACATACTACGGACAGGGGAGATATGGCTACACCTTC. It specifies CASSQEPTYYGQGRYGYTF.

The chain recombines TRBV18 with TRBJ1-5; D might be TRBD1 (5 bases). The CDR3 contains 13 residues. CDR1 and CDR2 from the germline V gene are KGHSH and LQKENI. With 3 bases removed from V and 5 bases from J, the gap between germline ends came to 8 bases. The CDR3: CASSPGRDQPQHF. CDR3 nucleotide sequence: TGTGCCAGCTCACCGGGGCGAGATCAGCCCCAGCATTTT.

V and J are TRBV6-1 and TRBJ2-1; the match to TRBD2 covers 11 bases. The CDR3 length is 14 residues. Germline loops: CDR1 MNHNS, CDR2 SASEGT. With 4 bases clipped from V and 9 bases from J, the junction kept 5 bases outside the gene matches. The CDR3: CASSARLAGGEQFF. The CDR3 DNA reads TGTGCCAGCAGTGCACGTCTAGCGGGAGGTGAGCAGTTCTTC.

The rearrangement joins TRBV7-2 to TRBJ2-7; the D gene is possibly TRBD1 (6 bases). The V end was cut by 2 bases, the J end by 2 bases, with 7 bases between. This CDR3 comprises 13 residues. CDR1 is SGHTA and CDR2 is FQGNSA in the germline V gene. The CDR3 region is CASSLRGTYEQYF. The CDR3 DNA sequence: TGTGCCAGCAGCTTAAGGGGGACCTACGAGCAGTACTTC.

This chain connects TRBV7-2 to TRBJ2-5; tentative D call: TRBD2 (5 bases). The germline gives CDR1 SGHTA, CDR2 FQGNSA. This CDR3 has 12 amino acids. V was cut by 1 base and J by 7 bases, with 7 bases left in between. The CDR3 loop reads CASSLVGGTQYF. The CDR3 nucleotides read TGTGCCAGCAGCTTAGTAGGAGGGACCCAGTACTTC.

The V and J genes are TRBV7-9 and TRBJ2-5, with D possibly TRBD1 on 6 matching bases. This CDR3 comprises 13 residues. Trimming shortened V by 5 bases and J by 2 bases, and 9 bases separated the two germline ends. Germline V gene sequence: CDR1 SEHNR, CDR2 FQNEAQ (reference sequence). In nucleotides, the CDR3 is TGTGCCAGCAGCCAACAGGGACAAGAGACCCAGTACTTC. This sequence encodes CASSQQGQETQYF.

The chain couples TRBV5-1 to TRBJ2-5, with 11 nucleotides matching TRBD2. Germline lookup yields CDR1 SGHRS and CDR2 YFSETQ. CDR3 length: 17 amino acids. Trimming at V came to 3 bases and at J to 3 bases, leaving 10 bases not matched to a gene. CDR3 in amino acids: CASSSHSRLAGKETQYF. The CDR3 bases are TGCGCCAGCAGCTCTCACTCCCGACTAGCGGGGAAAGAGACCCAGTACTTC.

The V gene is TRBV30, the J gene TRBJ2-1; 8 positions match TRBD2. Looked up from germline, CDR1 is GTSNPN and CDR2 is SVGIG (reference sequence). The CDR3 has 15 amino acids. Losses at the gene ends were 1 base for V and 0 bases for J; bases not matched to a gene: 2. The CDR3 loop is CAWSASGSSYNEQFF. For the CDR3, the DNA is TGTGCCTGGAGTGCGAGCGGGAGCTCCTACAATGAGCAGTTCTTC.

The chain couples TRBV11-3 to TRBJ2-7; a weak D match, TRBD2 (7 bases). The CDR3 runs to 12 residues. The germline V gene encodes CDR1 SGHNT and CDR2 YENEEA. The germline V and J ends were trimmed by 6 bases and 8 bases, with 14 bases remaining between them. CDR3 nucleotide sequence: TGTGCCAGCAGTCTCTCGGGGGGCAAGCAGTACTTC. Translating gives CASSLSGGKQYF.